The next 9 T cell receptor beta chains were all read from a single sample in a study of shared clonotypes between healthy human individuals. The assay was immunoSEQ multiplex PCR, and TCRdb's table has in-frame clones only and misses some. The sample shows about 680,000 clones, about 74% of them seen only once. Sequencing was performed on memory CD4+ T cells sorted from blood. As for subset: CD45RA-negative fraction. These receptors all stem from a woman aged 25 to 39 in good health.

J is TRBJ1-1 and V is TRBV19, with D possibly being TRBD1 (6 bases). Germline CDR1 LNHDA, CDR2 SQIVND (reference sequence). Trimming cost V 7 bases and J 8 bases, with 23 bases left between them. The CDR3 covers 15 residues. In nucleotides, the CDR3 is TGTGCCAGTAACACCCGAGCTCAGGGGCGTTACGAAGCTTTCTTT. Translated, it gives CASNTRAQGRYEAFF.

This chain links TRBV6-1 with TRBJ1-1, with D perhaps matching TRBD1 (6 bases). Trimming removed 7 bases at V and 2 bases at J, with 17 bases between. The CDR3 is 15 amino acids. The V gene's germline CDR1 is MNHNS and CDR2 SASEGT. This CDR3 is CASIGGGQLNTEAFF. The CDR3 DNA sequence: TGTGCCAGCATAGGGGGGGGGCAACTCAACACTGAAGCTTTCTTT.

J is TRBJ2-3 and V is TRBV7-3; 9 positions agree with TRBD2. The CDR3 runs 15 residues. Germline CDR1 and CDR2: SGHTA and FQGTGA. With 6 bases clipped from V and 4 bases from J, the junction kept 8 bases outside the gene matches. CDR3 DNA sequence: TGTGCCAGCAGGAACGAGGGACTAGCTTCAGATACGCAGTATTTT. Protein product: CASRNEGLASDTQYF.

The chain uses TRBV7-9 and TRBJ2-7, with D unclear. Germline CDR1 is SEHNR and CDR2 is FQNEAQ (reference sequence). The CDR3 has 12 amino acids. Trimming pared 5 bases from V and 1 base from J, leaving 6 bases between. This CDR3 is CASSRESYEQYF. The CDR3 DNA reads TGTGCCAGCAGCAGGGAATCCTACGAGCAGTACTTC.

The chain links TRBV5-4 to TRBJ2-7; a weak D match, TRBD2 (6 bases). The CDR3 runs to 15 residues. Germline CDR1 reads SGHNT; CDR2 reads YYREEE (reference sequence). V lost 4 bases, J lost 1 base, and 15 bases lay in between. The DNA of the CDR3 is TGTGCCAGCAGCGGGGGACTGGGGAATTCCTACGAGCAGTACTTC. Its protein is CASSGGLGNSYEQYF.

As concerns this clone: Distinct nucleotide sequences in the sample also encode this CDR3. The V gene is TRBV30, the J gene TRBJ1-3; D is undetermined. V lost 1 base, J lost 4 bases, and 8 bases lay in between. This CDR3 comprises 13 residues. The germline V gene has CDR1 GTSNPN and CDR2 SVGIG (reference sequence). In DNA form, the CDR3 reads TGTGCCTGGAGTGCAGGTTACGGAAACACCATATATTTT. This gives the protein CAWSAGYGNTIYF.

This chain links TRBV27 with TRBJ2-7, with D perhaps matching TRBD1 (6 bases). Per the germline V gene, CDR1 is MNHEY and CDR2 is SMNVEV (reference sequence). This CDR3 comprises 17 residues. V was trimmed by 3 bases and J by 3 bases, leaving 21 bases between them. CDR3 protein: CASSFYPPGRGNYEQYF. For the CDR3, the DNA is TGTGCCAGCAGTTTCTACCCCCCGGGCAGGGGAAACTACGAGCAGTACTTC.

The chain couples TRBV2 to TRBJ1-2, with a possible D match to TRBD1 (5 bases). V gave up 6 bases and J gave up 5 bases, with 10 bases separating them. The V gene's germline CDR1 is SNHLY and CDR2 FYNNEI. CDR3 size: 12 residues. CDR3 in amino acids: CASRTQGYGYTF. The CDR3 region has the DNA TGTGCCAGCAGAACTCAGGGATATGGCTACACCTTC.

As for this clone: A much more abundant neighbour one base away suggests this may be a read error. V is TRBV6-1 and J is TRBJ2-3; D not certain. CDR1 and CDR2 (germline): MNHNS, SASEGT. This CDR3 comprises 11 residues. The V end lost 6 bases, the J end lost 2 bases, and 3 bases lay between the germline ends. CDR3 nucleotide sequence: TGTGCCAGCAGGTTCACAGATACGCAGTATTTT. It is translated as CASRFTDTQYF.